Listed here is a single T cell receptor beta chain. Antigen unknown. The entry originates in a study of early T cells in non-severe SARS-CoV-2 infection. About the study: The authors sequenced bulk RNA from unsorted whole blood, leaving chains unpaired. The study, taken as a whole, reports: VDJdb matching, biased toward anti-spike CD8 responses, missed private and CD4 specificities.

CDR1 and CDR2 from the germline V gene are SGHTA and FQGNSA. There are 14 residues in the CDR3. After removal of 1 base from V and 4 bases from J, the junction contained 0 bases not matched to a gene. Individually, cDNA molecules had unique molecular identifiers attached to them. Via MiXCR, TCRdb re-called the 5' RACE reads, giving one row per CDR3 protein. The repertoire holds around 56,000 distinct CDR3 sequences, around 13% seen once, with approximately 8.5% in the top ten. V gene TRBV7-2 combines with J gene TRBJ2-4; 8 nucleotides line up with TRBD2. The clonotype originates from an adult who was a healthcare worker with PCR-confirmed SARS-CoV-2 infection or an uninfected control (not recorded which). Here the sequenced sample was whole blood, taken at baseline. The CDR3 DNA reads TGTGCCAGCAGCTTAGTAGCGGGAAAAAACATTCAGTACTTC. Translating it yields CASSLVAGKNIQYF.